The rows below give T cell receptor beta chains drawn from one sample of a study of shared clonotypes between healthy human individuals. Profiled with immunoSEQ multiplex PCR; TCRdb holds only in-frame clones, not every one. The repertoire holds 2,500,000 or so clones, with about 92% as singletons. The sequencing input was naive CD4+ T cells sorted from blood. These receptors were taken from a man aged 18 to 30 in good health. Both conserved end residues are part of each CDR3. The D gene is left open where the match is weak. Size is stated for part of the rows, as once, few or many counts, or as a class when the clone is expanded.

clone size	V gene	D gene	J gene	CDR3 protein	CDR3 DNA
once	TRBV5-1	NA	TRBJ2-5	CASSFQGQPTETQYF	TGCGCCAGCAGCTTTCAGGGCCAACCGACAGAGACCCAGTACTTC
NA	TRBV5-4	NA	TRBJ2-7	CASSLEGAIYEQYF	TGTGCCAGCAGCTTGGAAGGCGCGATCTACGAGCAGTACTTC
NA	TRBV27	NA	TRBJ2-2	CASSSLPFTGELFF	TGTGCCAGCAGTTCCCTTCCATTCACCGGGGAGCTGTTTTTT
NA	TRBV6-1	TRBD1	TRBJ2-1	CASSVPGQGKDEQFF	TGTGCCAGCAGTGTCCCGGGACAGGGTAAGGATGAGCAGTTCTTC
once	TRBV29-1	TRBD1	TRBJ2-7	CSVGTGVSYEQYF	TGCAGCGTGGGGACAGGGGTCTCCTACGAGCAGTACTTC
few	TRBV5-4	TRBD1	TRBJ1-1	CASSQPGQGSFF	TGTGCCAGCAGCCAACCGGGACAGGGATCTTTCTTT
NA	TRBV30	NA	TRBJ1-6	CAWSRSVGRNSPLHF	TGTGCCTGGAGTAGGTCAGTGGGAAGGAATTCACCCCTCCACTTT
NA	TRBV18	NA	TRBJ1-2	CASSPNRANGYTF	TGTGCCAGCTCACCTAACAGGGCGAATGGCTACACCTTC
NA	TRBV5-1	TRBD2	TRBJ2-1	CASSFGTSGVSYNEQFF	TGCGCCAGCAGCTTCGGGACTAGCGGGGTCTCCTACAATGAGCAGTTCTTC
NA	TRBV30	TRBD1	TRBJ1-2	CAWSVYDRGYGYTF	TGTGCCTGGAGTGTATATGACAGGGGGTATGGCTACACCTTC
NA	TRBV7-3	TRBD1	TRBJ2-7	CARVQGDEQYF	TGTGCCAGGGTACAGGGGGACGAGCAGTACTTC
NA	TRBV4-3	NA	TRBJ2-7	CASSQEPTSPYEQYF	TGCGCCAGCAGCCAAGAACCAACTAGCCCCTACGAGCAGTACTTC
NA	TRBV11-2	NA	TRBJ1-5	CASSLGGVGQPQHF	TGTGCCAGCAGCTTAGGAGGGGTGGGTCAGCCCCAGCATTTT
NA	TRBV7-2	TRBD1	TRBJ1-2	CASVHLEGQGGGYTF	TGTGCCAGCGTACATTTAGAGGGACAGGGAGGTGGCTACACCTTC
NA	TRBV7-2	NA	TRBJ2-2	CASSLGLVGTGELFF	TGTGCCAGCAGCTTAGGGCTAGTAGGCACCGGGGAGCTGTTTTTT
NA	TRBV7-9	NA	TRBJ2-7	CASSLGIIDYEQYF	TGTGCCAGCAGCTTGGGGATTATCGACTACGAGCAGTACTTC
once	TRBV5-6	NA	TRBJ1-4	CASSFDQRNEKLFF	TGTGCCAGCAGCTTCGACCAGCGAAATGAAAAACTGTTTTTT
NA	TRBV2	NA	TRBJ2-3	CASIQRAGITDTQYF	TGTGCCAGCATTCAAAGGGCGGGTATCACAGATACGCAGTATTTT
NA	TRBV19	NA	TRBJ2-2	CASSIGSKVLTGELFF	TGTGCCAGTAGTATAGGTAGCAAGGTTTTAACCGGGGAGCTGTTTTTT
NA	TRBV10-1	TRBD1	TRBJ1-6	CASSSGQGNSPLHF	TGCGCCAGCAGTTCTGGACAGGGTAATTCACCCCTCCACTTT
NA	TRBV4-1	NA	TRBJ2-5	CASSQGGGGSRETQYF	TGCGCCAGCAGCCAAGGGGGAGGGGGCTCGCGGGAGACCCAGTACTTC
once	TRBV10-1	TRBD2	TRBJ2-3	CASSWTRGTQYF	TGCGCCAGCAGCTGGACTAGGGGCACGCAGTATTTT
NA	TRBV4-1	TRBD1	TRBJ2-5	CASSQRGQGVRETQYF	TGCGCCAGCAGCCAGAGAGGACAGGGGGTACGAGAGACCCAGTACTTC
NA	TRBV7-2	TRBD2	TRBJ2-2	CASSSRGGAGELFF	TGTGCCAGCAGCTCCCGGGGGGGGGCCGGGGAGCTGTTTTTT
NA	TRBV5-8	TRBD1	TRBJ1-5	CASSWGQGSNQPQHF	TGTGCCAGCAGCTGGGGACAGGGTAGCAATCAGCCCCAGCATTTT
NA	TRBV2	NA	TRBJ2-1	CASARAGEQFF	TGTGCCAGCGCGAGGGCGGGTGAGCAGTTCTTC
NA	TRBV6-6	TRBD2	TRBJ2-7	CAAGDGGSYEQYF	TGTGCCGCGGGGGACGGGGGATCCTACGAGCAGTACTTC
NA	TRBV7-8	TRBD2	TRBJ2-3	CASSAGTSGVTDTQYF	TGTGCCAGCAGCGCAGGGACTAGCGGGGTCACAGATACGCAGTATTTT
NA	TRBV19	NA	TRBJ2-3	CASSARTDTQYF	TGTGCCAGTAGTGCCCGCACAGATACGCAGTATTTT
NA	TRBV25-1	TRBD2	TRBJ2-3	CASSEGGGAIHTQYF	TGTGCCAGCAGTGAGGGCGGGGGGGCAATACATACGCAGTATTTT
once	TRBV5-1	TRBD2	TRBJ2-7	CASSSTSGRGGRAWEQYF	TGCGCCAGCAGCTCGACTAGCGGGAGGGGAGGAAGAGCGTGGGAGCAGTACTTC
NA	TRBV30	TRBD2	TRBJ2-7	CAWSVGSGVPQGYEQYF	TGTGCCTGGAGTGTAGGTAGCGGGGTGCCCCAGGGCTACGAGCAGTACTTC
NA	TRBV2	TRBD1	TRBJ1-4	CASSVTGPNEKLFF	TGTGCCAGCAGTGTGACAGGGCCTAATGAAAAACTGTTTTTT
NA	TRBV7-2	TRBD2	TRBJ2-1	CASSPMTSGGRDRFF	TGTGCCAGCAGCCCAATGACCTCGGGCGGGAGGGATCGGTTCTTC
NA	TRBV4-3	NA	TRBJ2-7	CASSQNMGLSLASQEQYF	TGCGCCAGCAGCCAAAATATGGGGCTTTCTTTAGCCAGCCAGGAGCAGTACTTC
NA	TRBV5-1	NA	TRBJ2-1	CASSLDVGSYNEQFF	TGCGCCAGCAGCTTGGATGTTGGGTCATACAATGAGCAGTTCTTC
NA	TRBV5-8	NA	TRBJ1-5	CASSLVASNQPQHF	TGTGCCAGCAGCTTGGTGGCAAGCAATCAGCCCCAGCATTTT
NA	TRBV10-2	TRBD1	TRBJ2-7	CASRSRDRVREQYF	TGCGCCAGCAGATCCCGGGACAGGGTCCGCGAGCAGTACTTC
NA	TRBV7-2	NA	TRBJ1-5	CASSRQTSNQPQHF	TGTGCCAGCAGCCGACAGACTAGCAATCAGCCCCAGCATTTT
NA	TRBV10-3	NA	TRBJ1-2	CAISEVYFHGYTF	TGTGCCATCAGTGAGGTGTACTTCCATGGCTACACCTTC
NA	TRBV9	NA	TRBJ1-6	CASSARDGTYNSPLHF	TGTGCCAGCAGCGCCCGGGACGGAACCTATAATTCACCCCTCCACTTT
NA	TRBV28	NA	TRBJ1-5	CASRRSNQPQHF	TGTGCCAGCAGACGGAGCAATCAGCCCCAGCATTTT
NA	TRBV7-2	NA	TRBJ1-1	CASSLSATNTEAFF	TGTGCCAGCAGCTTAAGCGCTACGAACACTGAAGCTTTCTTT